This TCR beta chain was sequenced during a study of beta chain features in type 1 diabetes. Study-level results: All four CD4+ subsets of Type 1 diabetes patients contained TCRB CDR3s that were moderately but significantly shorter.

The entirety of the isolated RNA underwent reverse transcription, so expressed TCRB transcripts were sequenced. Using immunoSEQ multiplex PCR, the repertoire was profiled, and TCRdb retains in-frame clones only, with some absent. The top ten clones hold roughly 0.089% of a sample with 160,000 or so clones, over 55% of them seen once. This clone showed up just a few times. The antigen remains undetermined. This CDR3 is built from 12 residues. Trimming shortened V by 3 bases and J by 4 bases, and 9 bases separated the two germline ends. Germline CDR1 is SQVTM and CDR2 is ANQGSEA. The sequenced sample was naive CD4+ T cells from blood. The clonotype comes from a young man with type 1 diabetes. The chain links TRBV29-1 to TRBJ2-5; no clear D gene. The CDR3: CSVDVGLETQYF. The CDR3 nucleotides are TGCAGCGTTGATGTTGGGTTAGAGACCCAGTACTTC.